These T cell receptor beta chains were read from a single sample in a study of shared clonotypes between healthy human individuals. Measured with immunoSEQ multiplex PCR; TCRdb has only the in-frame clones, and not every one. The sample shows roughly 700,000 clones, roughly 70% of them seen only once. The sequenced material came from memory CD4+ T cells sorted from blood. The receptors were gathered from a woman in her twenties or thirties in good health. The CDR3 runs from the conserved cysteine through the conserved F or W. The order of the fields is J gene, V gene, clone size, CDR3 protein. Clone size is not always given. Where it is, it says once, few, many or a class for expanded clones.

j_call: TRBJ1-5
v_call: TRBV19
clone_size: NA
cdr3_aa: CASSMGITSNQPQHF

j_call: TRBJ1-2
v_call: TRBV7-3
clone_size: NA
cdr3_aa: CASSLKDGYGYTF

j_call: TRBJ2-1
v_call: TRBV10-2
clone_size: many
cdr3_aa: CASSEWTLYNEQFF

j_call: TRBJ2-6
v_call: TRBV7-9
clone_size: many
cdr3_aa: CASSPRTTGANVLTF

j_call: TRBJ2-7
v_call: TRBV6-5
clone_size: NA
cdr3_aa: CASRKTSGSSEQYF

j_call: TRBJ1-2
v_call: TRBV19
clone_size: few
cdr3_aa: CASSMAWTGTNYGYTF

j_call: TRBJ2-7
v_call: TRBV27
clone_size: NA
cdr3_aa: CASSSGASGKYAQYF

j_call: TRBJ2-2
v_call: TRBV11-3
clone_size: NA
cdr3_aa: CASSLGSSGSTGELFF

j_call: TRBJ2-1
v_call: TRBV29-1
clone_size: many
cdr3_aa: CSVAPTASNEQFF

j_call: TRBJ2-1
v_call: TRBV4-1
clone_size: NA
cdr3_aa: CASSLGLAATYNEQFF

j_call: TRBJ1-1
v_call: TRBV28
clone_size: NA
cdr3_aa: CASLRQGSTEAFF

j_call: TRBJ2-2
v_call: TRBV6-4
clone_size: NA
cdr3_aa: CASSVTGYTGELFF

j_call: TRBJ1-1
v_call: TRBV28
clone_size: NA
cdr3_aa: CASSEGTAFLMNTEAFF

j_call: TRBJ2-3
v_call: TRBV15
clone_size: NA
cdr3_aa: CATSRGRGGVWDTQYF

j_call: TRBJ2-2
v_call: TRBV28
clone_size: NA
cdr3_aa: CASSFLGQGLGELFF

j_call: TRBJ2-1
v_call: TRBV11-3
clone_size: NA
cdr3_aa: CASSSSSGSGDEQFF

j_call: TRBJ2-3
v_call: TRBV7-2
clone_size: once
cdr3_aa: CASSFGRDTQYF

j_call: TRBJ2-7
v_call: TRBV5-1
clone_size: many
cdr3_aa: CASSFGAGSRSYEQYF

j_call: TRBJ1-2
v_call: TRBV21-1
clone_size: NA
cdr3_aa: CASSKAMGRGYGYTF

j_call: TRBJ1-3
v_call: TRBV9
clone_size: NA
cdr3_aa: CASSGDLSGNTIYF

j_call: TRBJ1-2
v_call: TRBV5-1
clone_size: many
cdr3_aa: CASSLQQGAHGYTF

j_call: TRBJ1-5
v_call: TRBV2
clone_size: NA
cdr3_aa: CASSVSRATNTPQPQHF